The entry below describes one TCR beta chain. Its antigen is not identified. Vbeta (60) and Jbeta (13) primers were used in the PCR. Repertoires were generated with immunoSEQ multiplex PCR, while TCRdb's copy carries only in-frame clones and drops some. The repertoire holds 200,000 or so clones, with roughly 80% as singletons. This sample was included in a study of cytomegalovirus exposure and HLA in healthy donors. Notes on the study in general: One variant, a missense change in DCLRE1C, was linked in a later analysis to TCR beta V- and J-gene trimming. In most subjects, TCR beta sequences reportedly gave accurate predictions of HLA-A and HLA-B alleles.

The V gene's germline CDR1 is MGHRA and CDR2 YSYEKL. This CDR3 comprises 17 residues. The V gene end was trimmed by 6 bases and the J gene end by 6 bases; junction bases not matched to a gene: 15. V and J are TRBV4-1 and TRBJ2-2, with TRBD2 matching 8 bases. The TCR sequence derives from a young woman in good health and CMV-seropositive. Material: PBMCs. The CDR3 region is CASRKNVLVAGSGELFF. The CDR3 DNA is TGCGCCAGCAGAAAAAACGTACTAGTAGCGGGGTCCGGGGAGCTGTTTTTT.